This is a list of T cell receptor beta chains from one sample in a study of T cell clonotyping in hematopoietic cell transplantation. Profiled with immunoSEQ multiplex PCR; TCRdb holds only in-frame clones, not every one. The data contain approximately 5,800 clones, about 32% of them singletons. The sequences come from peripheral blood mononuclear cells, collected 30 days after allogeneic stem cell transplant. Source of these receptors: a female patient aged 50 to 60 who had an allogeneic stem cell transplant from an unrelated donor, so the T cells may come from the graft donor. Some clones in this sample may be carry-over from other donors' samples. Each CDR3 is given with its conserved first and last residue. The D gene is left open where the match is weak. Clone size, where shown, is once, few, many, or a class for clones that have expanded.

size	V	J	D	CDR3	DNA
NA	TRBV2	TRBJ1-1	NA	CASRSLLVTEAFF	TGTGCCAGCAGGAGCCTTTTAGTCACTGAAGCTTTCTTT
few	TRBV6-5	TRBJ1-2	TRBD1	CASSPGRGQGYTF	TGTGCCAGCAGCCCCGGCAGGGGGCAAGGCTACACCTTC
medium-sized	TRBV4-3	TRBJ1-1	NA	CASSQEAETEAFF	TGCGCCAGCAGCCAAGAGGCGGAAACCGAAGCTTTCTTT
NA	TRBV6-5	TRBJ2-7	TRBD1	CASRHRDSYEQYF	TGTGCCAGCAGACACCGGGACAGCTACGAGCAGTACTTC
NA	TRBV4-2	TRBJ2-7	NA	CASSPGALQGEQYF	TGTGCCAGCAGCCCAGGAGCCCTCCAGGGCGAGCAGTACTTC
few	TRBV30	TRBJ2-1	NA	CAWSSDRNYNEQFF	TGTGCCTGGAGTTCCGACAGGAACTACAATGAGCAGTTCTTC
once	TRBV30	TRBJ2-3	TRBD2	CAWSASGSTDTQYF	TGTGCCTGGAGTGCTAGCGGGAGTACAGATACGCAGTATTTT
NA	TRBV19	TRBJ2-7	TRBD2	CASSITLAGPYEQYF	TGTGCCAGTAGTATCACCCTAGCGGGGCCCTACGAGCAGTACTTC
few	TRBV5-6	TRBJ1-1	NA	CASRRGTEAFF	TGTGCCAGCAGGAGAGGGACTGAAGCTTTCTTT
NA	TRBV30	TRBJ2-7	NA	CAWSPTSYEQYF	TGTGCCTGGAGTCCTACATCTTACGAGCAGTACTTC
NA	TRBV30	TRBJ1-2	NA	CAWSVGAGLNYGYTF	TGTGCCTGGAGTGTAGGGGCCGGGCTTAACTATGGCTACACCTTC